This entry describes one TCR beta chain. Its specificity is unknown. One end of the junction is discordant with germline, which a read error may explain. Peripheral blood, together with lesional scalp punch biopsies, was collected from alopecia areata patients. This specimen belongs to a study of CD8+ T cells in alopecia areata. Study information: A 6-month off-drug phase came after tofacitinib, which had lasted 6 to 18 months.

From germline, CDR1 is SGHNT and CDR2 YYREEE (reference sequence). This CDR3 has 11 amino acids. Study-level points and caveats: Lesional scalp, especially alopecia totalis/universalis, showed higher clonality than normal scalp. With patients, TCR sharing proved less clear than in mice, a difference possibly related to HLA.

RNA extraction and reverse transcription yielded cDNA as sequencing template. Data came from immunoSEQ multiplex PCR; TCRdb stores just in-frame clones and leaves some out. The profile shows about 5,700 clones, around 58% of them singletons. The rearrangement links TRBV5-4 to TRBJ2-1; D gene unclear. The origin of this receptor is a human donor with alopecia areata. This specimen was skin, taken at week 0. For the CDR3, the DNA is TGTGCCAGCAGCGACCCGAGAAGCAAGCTCTTC. Protein: CASSDPRSKLF.